The clone carrying this TCR delta chain came up a few times. Given a far larger clone just one base away, this is likely a sequencing read error. Additional DNA sequences in this sample encode the identical CDR3. TCRdb repeated clone calling on the reads with CATT. The data contain about 2,300 delta-chain clones, 6.5% to 8.5% of them singletons. Looked up from germline, CDR1 is GEAIGNYY and CDR2 is EKD. The CDR3 is made up of 15 amino acids. This sample stems from a study of gamma-delta chains in newborns, infants, children. Across the whole study: Microbial exposure reportedly drives polyclonal innate γδ T cell expansion after birth.

The clonotype was recovered from a child who was a newborn, infant or young child, either healthy, febrile or measles-vaccinated (not recorded which). The gene calls are TRDV2 and TRDJ2; 12 positions match TRDD3. Source material: blood. CDR3 protein: CACDVLGDTTAQLFF. The CDR3 region has the DNA TGTGCTTGTGACGTACTGGGGGATACGACAGCACAACTCTTCTTT.